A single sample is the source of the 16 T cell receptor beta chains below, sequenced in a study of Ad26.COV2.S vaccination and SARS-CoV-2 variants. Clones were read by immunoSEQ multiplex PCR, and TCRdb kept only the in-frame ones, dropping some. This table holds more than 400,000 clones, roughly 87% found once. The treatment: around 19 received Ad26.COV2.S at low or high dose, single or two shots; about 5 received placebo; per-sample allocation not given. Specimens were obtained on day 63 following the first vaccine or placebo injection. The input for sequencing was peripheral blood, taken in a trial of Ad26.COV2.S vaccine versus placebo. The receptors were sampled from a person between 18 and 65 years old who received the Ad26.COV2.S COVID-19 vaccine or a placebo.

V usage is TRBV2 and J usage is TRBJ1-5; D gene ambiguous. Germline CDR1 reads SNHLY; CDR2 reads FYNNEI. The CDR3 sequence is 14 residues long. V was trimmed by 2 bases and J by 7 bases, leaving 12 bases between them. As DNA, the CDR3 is TGTGCCAGCAGTGAAACCGAGGGTAACCAGCCCCAGCATTTT. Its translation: CASSETEGNQPQHF.

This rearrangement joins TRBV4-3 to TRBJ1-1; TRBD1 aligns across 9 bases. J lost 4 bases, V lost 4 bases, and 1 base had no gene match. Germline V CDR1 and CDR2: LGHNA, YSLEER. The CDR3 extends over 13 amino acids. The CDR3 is CASSPTGGTEAFF. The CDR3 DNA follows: TGCGCCAGCAGCCCGACAGGGGGCACTGAAGCTTTCTTT.

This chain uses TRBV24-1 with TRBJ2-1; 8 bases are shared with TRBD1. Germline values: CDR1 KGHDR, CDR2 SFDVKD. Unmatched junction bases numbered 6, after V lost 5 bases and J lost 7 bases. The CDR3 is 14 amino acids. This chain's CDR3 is CATSAFWTGNEQFF. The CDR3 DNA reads TGTGCCACCAGTGCCTTTTGGACAGGGAATGAGCAGTTCTTC.

CDR3 loop: CASWQGATGELFF. CDR3 nucleotide sequence: TGTGCCAGCTGGCAGGGGGCCACCGGGGAGCTGTTTTTT. This rearrangement joins TRBV7-2 to TRBJ2-2; 8 bases fit TRBD1. Trimming removed 8 bases from V and 4 bases from J; junction bases left unmatched: 3. CDR1 and CDR2 (germline): SGHTA, FQGNSA. This CDR3 is 13 amino acids long.

The DNA of the CDR3 is TGTGCCAGCAGCCAGGCCAACAGGGGTATCCATAATTCACCCCTCCACTTT. The encoded protein is CASSQANRGIHNSPLHF. The V gene is TRBV4-2, the J gene TRBJ1-6; TRBD1 matches at 7 bases. With V trimmed by 3 bases and J by 5 bases, 10 bases remained unmatched. CDR3 length: 17 amino acids. Germline V lookup: CDR1 LGHNA, CDR2 YNFKEQ.

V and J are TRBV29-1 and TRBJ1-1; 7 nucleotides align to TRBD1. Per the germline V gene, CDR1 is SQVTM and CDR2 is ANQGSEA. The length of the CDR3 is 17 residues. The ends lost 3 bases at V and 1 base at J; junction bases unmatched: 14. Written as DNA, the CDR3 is TGCAGCGTTGACGGTAGAGGCGCCGGGACAGCGAACACTGAAGCTTTCTTT. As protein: CSVDGRGAGTANTEAFF.

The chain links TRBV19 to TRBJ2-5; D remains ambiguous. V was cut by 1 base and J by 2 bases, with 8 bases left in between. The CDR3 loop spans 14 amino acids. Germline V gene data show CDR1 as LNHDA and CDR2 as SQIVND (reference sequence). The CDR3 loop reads CASSIGGEQETQYF. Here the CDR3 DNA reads TGTGCCAGTAGTATAGGTGGTGAACAAGAGACCCAGTACTTC.

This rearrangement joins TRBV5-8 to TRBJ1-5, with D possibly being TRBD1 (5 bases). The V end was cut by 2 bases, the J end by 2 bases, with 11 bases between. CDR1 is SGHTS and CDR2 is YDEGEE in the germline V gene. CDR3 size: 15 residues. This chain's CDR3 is CASSLGDTGNQPQHF. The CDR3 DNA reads TGTGCCAGCAGCTTAGGGGATACGGGCAATCAGCCCCAGCATTTT.

The CDR3 reads CASSFQGREETQYF. The CDR3 nucleotides read TGCGCCAGCAGCTTTCAGGGTCGGGAAGAGACCCAGTACTTC. The rearrangement joins TRBV5-1 to TRBJ2-5, with D perhaps matching TRBD1 (5 bases). Between the trimmed V and J ends, which lost 2 bases and 3 bases, there was a span of 11 bases. This CDR3 region has 14 residues. Germline assignment: CDR1 SGHRS and CDR2 YFSETQ. Complete variable domain (other parts from reference TRBV5-1 and TRBJ2-5): KAGVTQTPRYLIKTRGQQVTLSCSPISGHRSVSWYQQTPGQGLQFLFEYFSETQRNKGNFPGRFSGRQFSNSRSEMNVSTLELGDSALYLCASSFQGREETQYFGPGTRLLVL.

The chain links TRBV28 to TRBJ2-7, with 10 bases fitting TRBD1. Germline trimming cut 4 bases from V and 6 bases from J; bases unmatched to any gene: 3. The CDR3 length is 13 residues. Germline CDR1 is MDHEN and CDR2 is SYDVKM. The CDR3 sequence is CASSWGDRGEQYF. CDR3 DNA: TGTGCCAGCAGTTGGGGGGACAGGGGCGAGCAGTACTTC.

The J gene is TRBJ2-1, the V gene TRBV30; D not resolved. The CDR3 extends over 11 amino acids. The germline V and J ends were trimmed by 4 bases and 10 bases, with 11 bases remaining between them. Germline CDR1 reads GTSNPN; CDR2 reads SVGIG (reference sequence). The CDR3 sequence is CAWNLLGEQFF. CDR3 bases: TGTGCCTGGAATCTACTGGGGGAGCAGTTCTTC.

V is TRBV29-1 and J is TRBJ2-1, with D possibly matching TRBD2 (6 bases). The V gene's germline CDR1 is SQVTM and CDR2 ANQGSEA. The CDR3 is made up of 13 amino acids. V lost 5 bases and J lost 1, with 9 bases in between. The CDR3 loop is CSVTGGSYNEQFF. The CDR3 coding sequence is TGCAGCGTTACCGGGGGATCCTACAATGAGCAGTTCTTC.

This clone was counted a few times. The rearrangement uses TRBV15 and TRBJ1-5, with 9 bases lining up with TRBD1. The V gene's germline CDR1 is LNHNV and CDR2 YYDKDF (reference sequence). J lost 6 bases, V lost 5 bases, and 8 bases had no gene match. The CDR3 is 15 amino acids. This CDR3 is CATSSDWTGAQPQHF. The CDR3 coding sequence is TGTGCCACCAGCTCAGACTGGACAGGGGCTCAGCCCCAGCATTTT.

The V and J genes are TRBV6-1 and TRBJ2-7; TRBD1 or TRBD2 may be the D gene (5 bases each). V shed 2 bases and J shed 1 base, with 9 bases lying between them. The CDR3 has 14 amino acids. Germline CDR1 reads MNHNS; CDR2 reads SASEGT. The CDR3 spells CASSELGVSYEQYF. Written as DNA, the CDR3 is TGTGCCAGCAGTGAACTGGGGGTATCCTACGAGCAGTACTTC.

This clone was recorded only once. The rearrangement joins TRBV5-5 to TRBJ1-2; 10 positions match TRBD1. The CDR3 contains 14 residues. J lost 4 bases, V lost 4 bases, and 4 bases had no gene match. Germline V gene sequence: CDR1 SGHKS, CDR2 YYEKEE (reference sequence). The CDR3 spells CASSMTGGTYGYTF. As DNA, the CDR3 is TGTGCCAGCAGCATGACAGGGGGCACCTATGGCTACACCTTC.

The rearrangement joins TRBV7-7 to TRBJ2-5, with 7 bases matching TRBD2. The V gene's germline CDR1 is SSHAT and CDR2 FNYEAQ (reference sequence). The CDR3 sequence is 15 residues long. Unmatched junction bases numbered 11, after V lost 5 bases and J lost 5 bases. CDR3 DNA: TGTGCCAGCAGCGCCGGAGCGGGGCGTTGGGAGACCCAGTACTTC. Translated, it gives CASSAGAGRWETQYF.